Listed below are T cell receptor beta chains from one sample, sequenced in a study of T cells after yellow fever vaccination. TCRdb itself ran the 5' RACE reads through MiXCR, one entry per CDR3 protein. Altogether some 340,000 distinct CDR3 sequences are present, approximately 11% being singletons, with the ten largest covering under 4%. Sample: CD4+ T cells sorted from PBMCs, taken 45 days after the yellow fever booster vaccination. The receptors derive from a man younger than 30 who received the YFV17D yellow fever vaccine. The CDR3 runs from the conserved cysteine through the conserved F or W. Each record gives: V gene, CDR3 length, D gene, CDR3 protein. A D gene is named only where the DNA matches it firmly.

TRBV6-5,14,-,CASSVTVLNEKLFF
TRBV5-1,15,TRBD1,CASSRRTGGSDTQYF
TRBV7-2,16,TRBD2,CASSIAGTRGINEQFF
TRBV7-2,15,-,CASSPLGGYQETQYF
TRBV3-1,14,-,CASSQGSGANVLTF
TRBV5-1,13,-,CASSLAWESGYTF
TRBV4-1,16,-,CASSQVRQATNEKLFF
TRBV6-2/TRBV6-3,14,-,CASSYLLAPDEQFF
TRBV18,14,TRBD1,CASSGQDWGSPLHF
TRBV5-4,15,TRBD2,CASSLGRGGPDTQYF
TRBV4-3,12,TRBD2,CASSLAGDEQFF
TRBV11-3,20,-,CASSPHRDRGTSGNTGELFF
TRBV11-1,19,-,CASSLWVLGLGAGNTEAFF
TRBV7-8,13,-,CASSLIVYNEQFF
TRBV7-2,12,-,CASSSTVYEQYF
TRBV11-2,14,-,CASSLGAINYGYTF
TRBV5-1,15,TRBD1,CASSLEQGSYNEQFF
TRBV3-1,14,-,CASSQIRATGELFF
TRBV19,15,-,CATQTSKDSVNGYTF
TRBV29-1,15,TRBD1,CSVSTGLMDQETQYF
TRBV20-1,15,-,CSARAGGSFTGELFF
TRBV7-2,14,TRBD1,CASSLTGGNEKLFF
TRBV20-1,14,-,CSETKTSRVYEQYF
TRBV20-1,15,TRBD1,CSAYPDRDGKNEQFF
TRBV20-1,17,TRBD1,CSAPQLRQGAGANVLTF
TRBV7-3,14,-,CASSSWGGQASLFF
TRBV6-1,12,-,CASERDGGEAFF
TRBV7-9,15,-,CASSLLLGINEKLFF
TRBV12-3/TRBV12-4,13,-,CASSFERGTEAFF
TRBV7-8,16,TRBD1,CASSLTRTGTYNEQFF
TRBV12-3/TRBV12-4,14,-,CASSLIAGYNEQFF
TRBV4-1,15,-,CASSPPLLAKNIQYF
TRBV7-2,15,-,CASSLEGPGAYGYTF
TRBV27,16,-,CASSFLPQGVGTEAFF
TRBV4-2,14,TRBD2,CASSPGGVTDTQYF
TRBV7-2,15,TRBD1,CASSSQTGGFYGYTF
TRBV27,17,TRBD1,CATPAASNRGSSYGYTF
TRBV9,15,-,CASSKGGVPSDTQYF
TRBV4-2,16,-,CASSQDHRGARETQYF
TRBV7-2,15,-,CASSPALGGQGTQYF
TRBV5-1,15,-,CASSVQGLSGNTIYF
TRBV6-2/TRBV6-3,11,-,CASRSNNEQFF
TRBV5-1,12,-,CASSLQGYGYTF
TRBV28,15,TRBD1,CASSSTGTGKREQFF
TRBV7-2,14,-,CASSVTSWRETQYF
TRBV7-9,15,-,CASSFGSFAGNTIYF
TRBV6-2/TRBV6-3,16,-,CASSPTTGTANQPQHF
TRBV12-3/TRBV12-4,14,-,CASSSPPRLETQYF
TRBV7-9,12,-,CASSLAVETQYF
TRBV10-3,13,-,CAISHPPYNEQFF
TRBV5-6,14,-,CASSLRGLPYGYTF
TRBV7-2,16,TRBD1,CASSSSPGAGGSPLHF
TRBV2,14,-,CASSGRLAYNEQFF
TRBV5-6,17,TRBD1,CASSPFVDRRSNQPQHF
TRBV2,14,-,CASSDWSSRETQYF
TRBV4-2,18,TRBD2,CASSLTSSGGVSTDTQYF
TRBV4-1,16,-,CASSQDVSVNTGELFF